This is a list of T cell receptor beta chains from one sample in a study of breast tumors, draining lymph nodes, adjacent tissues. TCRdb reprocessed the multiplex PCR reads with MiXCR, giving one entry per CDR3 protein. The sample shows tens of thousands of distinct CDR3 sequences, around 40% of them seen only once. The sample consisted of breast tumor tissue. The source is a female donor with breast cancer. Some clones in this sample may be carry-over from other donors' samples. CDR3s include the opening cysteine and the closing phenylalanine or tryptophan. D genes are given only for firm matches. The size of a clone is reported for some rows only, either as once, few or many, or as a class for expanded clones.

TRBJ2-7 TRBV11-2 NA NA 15 TGTGCCAGCAGCTTACGGGGAGCGGCAGCTTACGAGCAGTACTTC CASSLRGAAAYEQYF
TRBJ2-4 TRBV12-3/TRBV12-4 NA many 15 TGTGCCAGCAGTTTATTCACCTCAAGGGGAAACATTCAGTACTTC CASSLFTSRGNIQYF
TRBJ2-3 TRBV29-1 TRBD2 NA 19 TGCAGCGTTGAAGACTGGGGACAGGGACTAGCGGGAGGGGCAGATACGCAGTATTTT CSVEDWGQGLAGGADTQYF
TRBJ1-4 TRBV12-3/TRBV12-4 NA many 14 TGTGCCAGCAGTTTAAGGGACATAGGGGAAAAACTGTTTTTT CASSLRDIGEKLFF
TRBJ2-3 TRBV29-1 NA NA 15 TGCAGCGTTTGGGATCCAGGGGTTAGCACAGATACGCAGTATTTT CSVWDPGVSTDTQYF
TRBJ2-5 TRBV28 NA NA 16 TGTGCCAGCAGTGGGGGTGGGGTAGCGGAGGGGGAGACCCAGTACTTC CASSGGGVAEGETQYF
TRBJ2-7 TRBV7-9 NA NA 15 TGTGCCAGCAGCCGAGAAGAGGGCGACCCGTACGAGCAGTACTTC CASSREEGDPYEQYF
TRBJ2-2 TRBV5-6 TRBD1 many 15 TGTGCCAGCAGCCGTAGACAGGGGGCCACCGGGGAGCTGTTTTTT CASSRRQGATGELFF
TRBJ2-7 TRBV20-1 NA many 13 TGCAGTGCTCAGGCCGTAATGGGGACCGAGCAGTACTTC CSAQAVMGTEQYF
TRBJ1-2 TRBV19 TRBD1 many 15 TGTGCCAGTAGTACTACCACCGGGACAGGGAAGGGCTACACCTTC CASSTTTGTGKGYTF
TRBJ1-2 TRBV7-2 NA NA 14 TGTGCCAGCAGCTTAGCCCCCGGGACCTATGGCTACACCTTC CASSLAPGTYGYTF
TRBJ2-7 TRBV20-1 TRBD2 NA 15 TGCAGTGCTGAGACCCGGACTAGCGGCTCCTACGAGCAGTACTTC CSAETRTSGSYEQYF
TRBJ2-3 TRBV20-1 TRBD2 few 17 TGCAGTGCTAGAGTACTAGCGGGAGGAAGCTCCTACAATGAGCAGTATTTT CSARVLAGGSSYNEQYF
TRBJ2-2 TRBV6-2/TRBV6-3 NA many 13 TGTGCCAGCAGTTACGGTAGACACGGGGAGCTGTTTTTT CASSYGRHGELFF
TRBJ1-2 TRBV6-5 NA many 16 TGTGCCAGCAGTTCTCCCCGGGGAGGGATTAACTATGGCTACACCTTC CASSSPRGGINYGYTF
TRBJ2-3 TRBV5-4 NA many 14 TGTGCCAGCAGCACCCGTGAGGGGTCAGATACGCAGTATTTT CASSTREGSDTQYF